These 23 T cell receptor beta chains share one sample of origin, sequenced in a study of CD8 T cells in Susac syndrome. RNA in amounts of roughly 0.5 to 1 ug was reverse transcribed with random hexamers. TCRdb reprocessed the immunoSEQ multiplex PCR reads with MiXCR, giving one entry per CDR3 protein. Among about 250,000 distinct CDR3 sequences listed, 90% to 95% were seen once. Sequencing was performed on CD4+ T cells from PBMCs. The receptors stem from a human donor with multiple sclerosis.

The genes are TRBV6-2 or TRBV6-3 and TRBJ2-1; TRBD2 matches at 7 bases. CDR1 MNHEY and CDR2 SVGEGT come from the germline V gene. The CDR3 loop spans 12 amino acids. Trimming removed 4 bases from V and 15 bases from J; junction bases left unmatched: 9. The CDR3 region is CASSSHTPGGFF. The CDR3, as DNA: TGTGCCAGCAGTTCACACACCCCGGGGGGGTTCTTC.

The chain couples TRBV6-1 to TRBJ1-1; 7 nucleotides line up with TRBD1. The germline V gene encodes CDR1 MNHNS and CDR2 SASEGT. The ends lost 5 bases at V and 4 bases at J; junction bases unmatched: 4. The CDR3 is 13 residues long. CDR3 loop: CASSPGGFTEAFF. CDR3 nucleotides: TGTGCCAGCAGTCCAGGGGGGTTCACTGAAGCTTTCTTT.

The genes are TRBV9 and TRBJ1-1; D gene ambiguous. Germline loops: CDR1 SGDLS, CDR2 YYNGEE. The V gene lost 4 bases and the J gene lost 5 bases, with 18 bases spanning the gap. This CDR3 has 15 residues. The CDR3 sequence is CASSPSLWGETEAFF. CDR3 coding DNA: TGTGCCAGCAGCCCGTCATTATGGGGAGAAACTGAAGCTTTCTTT.

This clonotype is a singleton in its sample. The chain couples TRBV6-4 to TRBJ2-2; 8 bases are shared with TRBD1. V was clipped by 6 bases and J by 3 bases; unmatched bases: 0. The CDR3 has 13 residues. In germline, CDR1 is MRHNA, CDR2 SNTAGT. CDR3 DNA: TGTGCCAGCAGGGGACAGGACACCGGGGAGCTGTTTTTT. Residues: CASRGQDTGELFF.

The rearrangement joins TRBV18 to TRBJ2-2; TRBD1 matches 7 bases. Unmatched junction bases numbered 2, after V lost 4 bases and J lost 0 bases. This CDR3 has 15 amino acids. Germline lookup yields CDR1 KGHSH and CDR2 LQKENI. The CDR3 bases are TGTGCCAGCTCACGGGACAGACCGAACACCGGGGAGCTGTTTTTT. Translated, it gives CASSRDRPNTGELFF.

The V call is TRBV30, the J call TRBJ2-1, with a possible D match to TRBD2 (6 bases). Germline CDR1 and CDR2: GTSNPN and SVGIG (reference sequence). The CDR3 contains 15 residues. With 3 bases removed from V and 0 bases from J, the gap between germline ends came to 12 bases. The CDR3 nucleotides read TGTGCCTGGAGCGGAGGGAGGCCCTCCTACAATGAGCAGTTCTTC. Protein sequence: CAWSGGRPSYNEQFF.

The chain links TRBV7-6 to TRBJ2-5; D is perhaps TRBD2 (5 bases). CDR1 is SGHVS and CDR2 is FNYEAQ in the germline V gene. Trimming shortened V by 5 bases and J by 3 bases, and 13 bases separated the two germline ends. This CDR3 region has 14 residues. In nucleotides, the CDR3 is TGTGCCAGCAGCCGGGAACCTGGGGAAGAGACCCAGTACTTC. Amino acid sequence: CASSREPGEETQYF.

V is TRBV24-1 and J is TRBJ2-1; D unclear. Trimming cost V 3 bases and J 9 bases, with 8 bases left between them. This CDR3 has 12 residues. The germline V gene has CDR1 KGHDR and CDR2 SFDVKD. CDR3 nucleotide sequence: TGTGCCACCAGTGATCCAGCGACTGAGCAGTTCTTC. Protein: CATSDPATEQFF.

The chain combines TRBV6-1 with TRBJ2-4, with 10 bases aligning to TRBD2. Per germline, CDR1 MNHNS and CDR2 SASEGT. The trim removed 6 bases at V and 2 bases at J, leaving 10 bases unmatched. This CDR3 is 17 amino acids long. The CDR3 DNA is TGTGCCAGCAGGCGAGCTAGCGGGGGATGGACCAAAAACATTCAGTACTTC. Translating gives CASRRASGGWTKNIQYF.

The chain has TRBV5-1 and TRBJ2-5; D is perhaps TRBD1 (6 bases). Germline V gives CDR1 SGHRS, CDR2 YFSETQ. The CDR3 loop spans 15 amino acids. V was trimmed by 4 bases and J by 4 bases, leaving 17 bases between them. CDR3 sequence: CASSTTGYRGETQYF. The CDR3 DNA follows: TGCGCCAGCAGCACAACAGGGTACCGGGGAGAGACCCAGTACTTC.

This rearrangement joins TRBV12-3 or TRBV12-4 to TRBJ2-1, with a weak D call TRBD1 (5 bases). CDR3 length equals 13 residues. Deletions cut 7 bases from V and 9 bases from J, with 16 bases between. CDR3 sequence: CASTDSWRGEQFF. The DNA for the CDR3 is TGTGCCAGCACTGACAGTTGGCGTGGTGAGCAGTTCTTC.

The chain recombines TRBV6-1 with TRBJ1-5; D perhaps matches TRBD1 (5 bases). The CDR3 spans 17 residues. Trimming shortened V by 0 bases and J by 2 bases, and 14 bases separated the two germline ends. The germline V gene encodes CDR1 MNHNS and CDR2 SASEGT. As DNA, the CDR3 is TGTGCCAGCAGTGAAGCACCGGGGCAGGGCCGCAATCAGCCCCAGCATTTT. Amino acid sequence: CASSEAPGQGRNQPQHF.

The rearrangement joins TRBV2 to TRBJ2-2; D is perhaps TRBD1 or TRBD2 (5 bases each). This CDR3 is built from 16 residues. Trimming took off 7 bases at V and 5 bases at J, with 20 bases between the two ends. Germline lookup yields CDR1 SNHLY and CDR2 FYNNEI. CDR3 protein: CASISGNGVGTGELFF. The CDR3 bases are TGTGCCAGCATTTCAGGGAACGGGGTAGGGACCGGGGAGCTGTTTTTT.

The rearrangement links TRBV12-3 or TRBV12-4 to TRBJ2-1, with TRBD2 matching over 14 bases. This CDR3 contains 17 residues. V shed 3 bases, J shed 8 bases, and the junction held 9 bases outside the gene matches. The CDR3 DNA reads TGTGCCAGCAGTTTCTCCCTTGGACTAGCGGGGGGACATGAGCAGTTCTTC. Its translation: CASSFSLGLAGGHEQFF.

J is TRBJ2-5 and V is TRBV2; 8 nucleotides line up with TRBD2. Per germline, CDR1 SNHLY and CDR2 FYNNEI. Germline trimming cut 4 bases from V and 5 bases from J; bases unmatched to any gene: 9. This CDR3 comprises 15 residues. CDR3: CASSGDGRAGETQYF. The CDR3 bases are TGTGCCAGCAGTGGGGACGGGAGGGCCGGTGAGACCCAGTACTTC.

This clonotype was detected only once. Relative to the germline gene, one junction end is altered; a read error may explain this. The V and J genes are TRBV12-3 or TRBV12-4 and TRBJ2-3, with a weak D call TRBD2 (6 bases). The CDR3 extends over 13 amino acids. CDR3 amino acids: CASRLAAADTQYF. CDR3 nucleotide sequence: TGTGCCAGCAGGTTAGCGGCGGCAGATACGCAGTATTTT.

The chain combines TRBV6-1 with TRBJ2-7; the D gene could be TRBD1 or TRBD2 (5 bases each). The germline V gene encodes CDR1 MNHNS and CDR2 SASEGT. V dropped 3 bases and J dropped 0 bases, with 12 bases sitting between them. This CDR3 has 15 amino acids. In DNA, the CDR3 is TGTGCCAGCAGTGATCGGGGCCAGAGCTCCTACGAGCAGTACGTC. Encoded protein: CASSDRGQSSYEQYV.

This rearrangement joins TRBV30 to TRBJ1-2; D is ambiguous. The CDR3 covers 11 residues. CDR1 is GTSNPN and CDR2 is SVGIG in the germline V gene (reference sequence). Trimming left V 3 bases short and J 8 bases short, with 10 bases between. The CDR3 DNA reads TGTGCCTGGAGGGCCCCCGGGGGCTACACCTTC. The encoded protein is CAWRAPGGYTF.

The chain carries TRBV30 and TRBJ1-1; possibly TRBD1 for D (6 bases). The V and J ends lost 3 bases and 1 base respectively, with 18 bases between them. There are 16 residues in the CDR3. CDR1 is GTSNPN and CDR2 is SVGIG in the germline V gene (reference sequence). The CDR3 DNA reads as TGTGCCTGGAGCTCCTTAGGGGGGCAGCCGAACACTGAAGCTTTCTTT. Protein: CAWSSLGGQPNTEAFF.

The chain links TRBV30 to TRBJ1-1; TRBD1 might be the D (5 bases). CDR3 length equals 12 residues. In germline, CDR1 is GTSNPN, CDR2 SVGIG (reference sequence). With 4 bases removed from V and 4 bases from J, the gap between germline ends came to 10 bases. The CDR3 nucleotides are TGTGCCTGGACTAGGGGTGTCACTGAAGCTTTCTTT. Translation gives CAWTRGVTEAFF.

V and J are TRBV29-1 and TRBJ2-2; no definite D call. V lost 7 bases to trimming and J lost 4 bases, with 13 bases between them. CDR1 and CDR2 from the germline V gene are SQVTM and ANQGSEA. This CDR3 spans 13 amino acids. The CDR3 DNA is TGCAGCGCCGAAAAGGACCTCACCGGGGAGCTGTTTTTT. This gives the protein CSAEKDLTGELFF.

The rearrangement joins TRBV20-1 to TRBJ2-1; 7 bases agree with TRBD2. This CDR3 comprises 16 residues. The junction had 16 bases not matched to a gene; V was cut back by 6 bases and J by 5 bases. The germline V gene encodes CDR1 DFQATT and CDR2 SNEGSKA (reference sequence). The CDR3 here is CSAREAGRRGNNEQFF. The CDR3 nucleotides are TGCAGTGCGCGGGAAGCGGGGCGTCGAGGTAACAATGAGCAGTTCTTC.

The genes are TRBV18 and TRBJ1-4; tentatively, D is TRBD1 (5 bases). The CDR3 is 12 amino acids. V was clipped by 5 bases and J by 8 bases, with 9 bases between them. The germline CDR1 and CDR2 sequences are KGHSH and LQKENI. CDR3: CASSTSGEKLFF. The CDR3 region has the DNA TGTGCCAGCTCAACCTCAGGGGAAAAACTGTTTTTT. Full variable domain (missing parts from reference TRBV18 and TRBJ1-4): NAGVMQNPRHLVRRRGQEARLRCSPMKGHSHVYWYRQLPEEGLKFMVYLQKENIIDESGMPKERFSAEFPKEGPSILRIQQVVRGDSAAYFCASSTSGEKLFFGSGTQLSVL.